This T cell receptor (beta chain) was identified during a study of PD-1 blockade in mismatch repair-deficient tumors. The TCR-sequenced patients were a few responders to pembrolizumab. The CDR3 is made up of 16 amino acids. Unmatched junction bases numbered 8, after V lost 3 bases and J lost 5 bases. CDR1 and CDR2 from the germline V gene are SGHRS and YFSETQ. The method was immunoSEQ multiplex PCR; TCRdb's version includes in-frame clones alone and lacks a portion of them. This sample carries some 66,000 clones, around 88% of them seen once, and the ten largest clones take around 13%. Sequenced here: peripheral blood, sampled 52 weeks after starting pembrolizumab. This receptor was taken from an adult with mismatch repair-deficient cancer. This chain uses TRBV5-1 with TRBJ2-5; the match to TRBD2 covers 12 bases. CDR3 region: CASSWGGLAGYETQYF. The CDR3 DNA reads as TGCGCCAGCAGCTGGGGAGGACTAGCGGGATATGAGACCCAGTACTTC.